Following are 18 T cell receptor beta chains from one sample sequenced in a study of cytomegalovirus exposure and HLA in healthy donors. In the PCR, 60 Vbeta and 13 Jbeta primers were used. The protocol was immunoSEQ multiplex PCR, while the TCRdb copy is restricted to in-frame clones and leaves out a portion. The data contain 130,000 or so clones, roughly four fifths of them singletons. The specimen sequenced was PBMCs. Receptors were obtained from a woman aged 18-29 years in good health and CMV-seronegative.

The chain uses TRBV14 and TRBJ1-2; 8 nucleotides line up with TRBD1. From germline, CDR1 is SGHDN and CDR2 FVKESK. The CDR3 runs 14 residues. V lost 1 base, J lost 4 bases, and 2 bases stayed unmatched. CDR3 DNA sequence: TGTGCCAGCAGCCAAGCAGGGGGCGGCTATGGCTACACCTTC. This codes for CASSQAGGGYGYTF.

This sequence joins TRBV2 and TRBJ1-5, with a weak D call TRBD1 (5 bases). Trimming cost V 7 bases and J 3 bases, with 13 bases left between them. The CDR3 sequence is 14 residues long. CDR1 and CDR2 (germline): SNHLY, FYNNEI. The CDR3 nucleotides read TGTGCCAGCACGCGGGACGGGGACAATCAGCCCCAGCATTTT. The encoded protein is CASTRDGDNQPQHF.

V usage is TRBV7-3 and J usage is TRBJ2-7; TRBD2 matches 7 bases. Trimming took 5 bases from V and 4 from J; bases not matched to a gene: 8. The CDR3 length is 14 residues. Germline-derived CDR1 and CDR2 are SGHTA and FQGTGA. The CDR3 reads CASSPYAGGYEQYF. CDR3 in DNA: TGTGCCAGCAGCCCTTATGCCGGGGGGTACGAGCAGTACTTC.

This clone was seen a few times. The chain links TRBV7-9 to TRBJ2-1, with no clear D. CDR1 is SEHNR and CDR2 is FQNEAQ in the germline V gene (reference sequence). V lost 2 bases to trimming and J lost 8 bases, with 22 bases between them. The CDR3 covers 17 residues. The CDR3 spells CASSLKPPTPRGDEQFF. As DNA, the CDR3 is TGTGCCAGCAGCTTAAAGCCACCTACACCACGCGGCGATGAGCAGTTCTTC.

The V gene is TRBV14, the J gene TRBJ1-1; D is possibly TRBD1 (5 bases). The CDR3 contains 16 residues. Germline V lookup: CDR1 SGHDN, CDR2 FVKESK. Trimming took off 2 bases at V and 4 bases at J, with 17 bases between the two ends. The CDR3 DNA reads TGTGCCAGCAGCCAAAGGGACGGGGGAGGCGGCACTGAAGCTTTCTTT. This gives the protein CASSQRDGGGGTEAFF.

CDR3 DNA: TGTGCCAGCAGGGGGCAGGGGCTTAGCAATCAGCCCCAGCATTTT. As protein: CASRGQGLSNQPQHF. This chain uses TRBV2 with TRBJ1-5; weak D call: TRBD1 (6 bases). Trimming removed 6 bases at V and 0 bases at J, with 12 bases between. The CDR3 has 15 residues. CDR1 SNHLY and CDR2 FYNNEI come from the germline V gene. The full variable domain, completed using reference TRBV2 and TRBJ1-5, is EPEVTQTPSHQVTQMGQEVILRCVPISNHLYFYWYRQILGQKVEFLVSFYNNEISEKSEIFDDQFSVERPDGSNFTLKIRSTKLEDSAMYFCASRGQGLSNQPQHFGDGTRLSIL.

V gene TRBV29-1 combines with J gene TRBJ1-4; 10 positions match TRBD1. The CDR3 spans 13 residues. Germline CDR1 SQVTM, CDR2 ANQGSEA. V shed 4 bases, J shed 12 bases, and the junction held 8 bases outside the gene matches. The CDR3 region is CSVGGPDRGQLFF. The CDR3 region has the DNA TGCAGCGTTGGGGGGCCCGACAGGGGGCAACTGTTTTTT.

V and J are TRBV6-5 and TRBJ1-1; D gene uncertain. The germline gives CDR1 MNHEY, CDR2 SVGAGI. The V end lost 5 bases, the J end lost 6 bases, and 16 bases lay between the germline ends. There are 14 residues in the CDR3. The CDR3 here is CASSPPVPGAEAFF. The DNA of the CDR3 is TGTGCCAGCAGTCCCCCCGTCCCCGGGGCTGAAGCTTTCTTT.

The V and J genes are TRBV9 and TRBJ1-1, with 9 nucleotides matching TRBD1. The CDR3 length is 13 residues. Germline-derived CDR1 and CDR2 are SGDLS and YYNGEE. V lost 4 bases to trimming and J lost 11 bases; unmatched junction nucleotides: 9. For the CDR3, the DNA is TGTGCCAGCAGCTCCGGGACAGGGTCTGTTGCTTTCTTT. Translating gives CASSSGTGSVAFF.

The rearrangement joins TRBV5-1 to TRBJ1-2, with no clear D. V was clipped by 2 bases and J by 8 bases, with 10 bases between them. The V gene's germline CDR1 is SGHRS and CDR2 YFSETQ. The CDR3 is 12 residues long. The CDR3 DNA reads as TGCGCCAGCAGCTTCGGGGATCAAGGCTACACCTTC. As protein: CASSFGDQGYTF.

The gene calls are TRBV13 and TRBJ2-7, with TRBD1 matching over 7 bases. Germline CDR1 reads PRHDT; CDR2 reads FYEKMQ (reference sequence). The CDR3 contains 14 residues. V lost 4 bases and J lost 1; bases outside the gene matches: 4. The CDR3 spells CASSSPGQSYEQYF. DNA of the CDR3: TGTGCCAGCAGCTCTCCGGGACAGTCCTACGAGCAGTACTTC. The whole variable domain, remainder taken from reference TRBV13 and TRBJ2-7, is AAGVIQSPRHLIKEKRETATLKCYPIPRHDTVYWYQQGPGQDPQFLISFYEKMQSDKGSIPDRFSAQQFSDYHSELNMSSLELGDSALYFCASSSPGQSYEQYFGPGTRLTVT.

The rearrangement joins TRBV10-2 to TRBJ2-3, with D possibly matching TRBD1 (5 bases). CDR1 WSHSY and CDR2 SAAADI come from the germline V gene. CDR3 size: 14 residues. Trimming cost V 6 bases and J 0 bases, with 10 bases left between them. The CDR3, as DNA: TGCGCCAGCAGACAGGAAACTAGCACAGATACGCAGTATTTT. Translated, it gives CASRQETSTDTQYF.

The rearrangement uses TRBV5-4 and TRBJ1-6; D is unclear. Germline CDR1 SGHNT, CDR2 YYREEE (reference sequence). The CDR3 extends over 12 amino acids. The V gene lost 9 bases and the J gene lost 3 bases, with 7 bases spanning the gap. CDR3 loop: CATTSYNSPLHF. As DNA, the CDR3 is TGTGCCACCACTAGCTATAATTCACCCCTCCACTTT.

The genes are TRBV7-9 and TRBJ2-7, with 14 bases fitting TRBD2. The CDR3 totals 15 residues. V shed 5 bases and J 3 bases; nucleotides not matched to a gene: 3. CDR1 is SEHNR, CDR2 FQNEAQ, per germline (reference sequence). CDR3 region: CASSPGLAGGYEQYF. The CDR3 DNA follows: TGTGCCAGCAGCCCAGGACTAGCGGGGGGCTACGAGCAGTACTTC.

The genes are TRBV27 and TRBJ1-2; D call uncertain. This CDR3 has 14 amino acids. V gave up 5 bases and J gave up 0 bases, with 10 bases separating them. The V gene's germline CDR1 is MNHEY and CDR2 SMNVEV (reference sequence). The CDR3: CASSPGDPNYGYTF. The CDR3 coding sequence is TGTGCCAGCAGTCCCGGGGATCCTAACTATGGCTACACCTTC.

The rearrangement joins TRBV9 to TRBJ1-1; D is possibly TRBD1 (5 bases). The CDR3 totals 16 residues. V gave up 3 bases and J gave up 1 base, with 16 bases separating them. Looked up from germline, CDR1 is SGDLS and CDR2 is YYNGEE. CDR3 in amino acids: CASSAFLGDSNTEAFF. Written as DNA, the CDR3 is TGTGCCAGCAGCGCGTTTCTAGGGGATTCGAACACTGAAGCTTTCTTT.

This chain connects TRBV5-1 to TRBJ2-5; D perhaps matches TRBD2 (5 bases). The J call may be faulty, since TRBJ2-7 better matches the DNA end. This CDR3 is built from 13 residues. The germline CDR1 and CDR2 sequences are SGHRS and YFSETQ. The CDR3 nucleotides read TGCGCCAGCAGTATTCCGGGATCCTACGAGCAGTACTTC. As protein: CASSIPGSYEQYF.

This clone was counted a single time. The chain joins TRBV9 to TRBJ2-1; the D is unclear. This CDR3 region has 13 residues. V lost 4 bases and J lost 8, with 13 bases in between. The germline V gene encodes CDR1 SGDLS and CDR2 YYNGEE. DNA for the CDR3: TGTGCCAGCAGCCAACCCTGGTCGGATGAGCAGTTCTTC. Its protein product is CASSQPWSDEQFF.